The 23 T cell receptor beta chains below were found in one sample sequenced in a study of spatial heterogeneity in lung cancer (dated by TCRdb to between 2018 and 2021). The library was built by means of 5' RACE. The run used a NextSeq 500. TCRdb cleaned the public reads at Q25 with fastp, built clones with MiXCR and kept in-frame beta chains. Every entry covers one CDR3 protein and lists the most common genes and DNA from its rows. The sample records around 110,000 distinct CDR3 sequences, roughly an eighth of which are singletons. The ten largest clones represent roughly 15% of the sample. Per the publication, the time point label means: blood at routine non-recurrence follow-up after resection. TCR sequencing used whole RNA extracted from tumor and nontumor lung tissue, or from cryopreserved PBMC samples, without cell sorting. The sequences come from PBMCs, collected at follow-up. Source of these receptors: a male donor with early-stage non-small cell lung cancer.

This clonotype was observed a handful of times. The V and J genes are TRBV24-1 and TRBJ2-3; TRBD1 aligns across 9 bases. V shed 4 bases and J 4 bases; nucleotides not matched to a gene: 5. The CDR3 covers 15 residues. The germline gives CDR1 KGHDR, CDR2 SFDVKD. The CDR3 is CATSDQGTGSDTQYF. The CDR3 DNA is TGTGCCACCAGTGACCAAGGGACAGGGTCAGATACGCAGTATTTT.

A few counts support this clonotype. The chain joins TRBV15 to TRBJ1-1, with 7 positions matching TRBD1. The germline V gene has CDR1 LNHNV and CDR2 YYDKDF (reference sequence). V lost 8 bases and J lost 1; bases outside the gene matches: 7. This CDR3 spans 14 amino acids. CDR3 protein: CATSLGQANTEAFF. CDR3 DNA sequence: TGTGCCACCTCGCTCGGACAGGCGAACACTGAAGCTTTCTTT.

The gene calls are TRBV20-1 and TRBJ2-1; 11 nucleotides match TRBD2. CDR3 length: 15 amino acids. Unmatched junction bases numbered 6, after V lost 0 bases and J lost 8 bases. From germline, CDR1 is DFQATT and CDR2 SNEGSKA (reference sequence). This CDR3 reads CSARDQLAGVHEQFF. The CDR3 DNA reads as TGCAGTGCTAGAGATCAACTAGCGGGGGTACATGAGCAGTTCTTC.

This clonotype came up many times. The V and J genes are TRBV4-2 and TRBJ2-1, with TRBD2 matching 15 bases. The CDR3 runs 15 residues. The V segment lost 8 bases and the J segment 10 bases; nucleotides outside the gene matches: 9. Germline V gene lookup returns CDR1 LGHNA and CDR2 YNFKEQ. The CDR3 here is CASAPGTSGGQEQFF. As DNA, the CDR3 is TGTGCCAGCGCACCTGGGACTAGCGGGGGGCAGGAGCAGTTCTTC.

There are a few counts of this clonotype. J is TRBJ1-1 and V is TRBV18; TRBD1 might be the D (5 bases). CDR3 length: 15 residues. Germline V lookup: CDR1 KGHSH, CDR2 LQKENI. Deletions cut 2 bases from V and 3 bases from J, with 13 bases between. The CDR3 here is CASSPYQGRDTEAFF. The CDR3 DNA is TGTGCCAGCTCACCATACCAGGGTCGAGACACTGAAGCTTTCTTT. Looking up the rest from reference TRBV18 and TRBJ1-1 gives the full variable domain: NAGVMQNPRHLVRRRGQEARLRCSPMKGHSHVYWYRQLPEEGLKFMVYLQKENIIDESGMPKERFSAEFPKEGPSILRIQQVVRGDSAAYFCASSPYQGRDTEAFFGQGTRLTVV.

This clonotype was recorded many times. The chain carries TRBV19 and TRBJ1-6; the D is unclear. V lost 7 bases and J lost 7, with 11 bases in between. Germline values: CDR1 LNHDA, CDR2 SQIVND (reference sequence). This CDR3 region has 13 residues. The CDR3 DNA is TGTGCCAGTAATCAGGTTTACAATTCACCCCTCCACTTT. Amino acid sequence: CASNQVYNSPLHF. The variable domain in full, with the rest retrieved from reference TRBV19 and TRBJ1-6, is DGGITQSPKYLFRKEGQNVTLSCEQNLNHDAMYWYRQDPGQGLRLIYYSQIVNDFQKGDIAEGYSVSREKKESFPLTVTSAQKNPTAFYLCASNQVYNSPLHFGNGTRLTVT.

This chain uses TRBV7-9 with TRBJ2-1; D is undetermined. This CDR3 has 12 amino acids. V shed 4 bases and J shed 10 bases, with 11 bases lying between them. Germline V gene data show CDR1 as SEHNR and CDR2 as FQNEAQ (reference sequence). As DNA, the CDR3 is TGTGCCAGCAGCTCTGCTCCACAGGAGCAGTTCTTC. Amino acids: CASSSAPQEQFF.

The rearrangement links TRBV5-1 to TRBJ2-1; D not certain. Germline V gene sequence: CDR1 SGHRS, CDR2 YFSETQ. Trimming removed 0 bases at V and 0 bases at J, with 7 bases between. The length of the CDR3 is 15 residues. The CDR3 reads CASSLGPSSYNEQFF. CDR3 in DNA: TGCGCCAGCAGCTTGGGACCCAGCTCCTACAATGAGCAGTTCTTC.

This clonotype appeared a few times. The V and J genes are TRBV7-2 and TRBJ2-5, with D possibly TRBD2 on 7 matching bases. CDR3 length: 17 residues. V lost 3 bases and J lost 5, with 22 bases in between. Per germline, CDR1 SGHTA and CDR2 FQGNSA. In DNA, the CDR3 is TGTGCCAGCAGCTTGTCAAGACTGTCGGGGGGCCAGGAGACCCAGTACTTC. Translating gives CASSLSRLSGGQETQYF.

On this clonotype: This could be a read error, since a much larger clone is one nucleotide away. The J gene is TRBJ1-1, the V gene TRBV7-9; weak D call: TRBD1 (6 bases). The CDR3 runs 16 residues. Germline V gene sequence: CDR1 SEHNR, CDR2 FQNEAQ (reference sequence). The CDR3 DNA sequence: TGTGCCAACAGCTTAGCGGGCCCGGGGGCGGGCACTGAAGCTTTCTTT. The encoded protein is CANSLAGPGAGTEAFF.

The CDR3, as DNA: TGTGCCAGCAGCCAACGGGACGCACAAGAGACCCAGTACTTC. It encodes CASSQRDAQETQYF. The chain employs TRBV14 and TRBJ2-5, with D tentatively TRBD1 or TRBD2 (5 bases each). Germline-derived CDR1 and CDR2 are SGHDN and FVKESK. The V end was cut by 2 bases, the J end by 2 bases, with 9 bases between. This CDR3 is 14 amino acids long.

Worth noting for this clonotype: Given the absence of the conserved phenylalanine or tryptophan at the CDR3 end, a read error is likely. This chain uses TRBV6-5 with TRBJ1-3, with 7 bases matching TRBD1. Germline loops: CDR1 MNHEY, CDR2 SVGAGI. V was pared by 5 bases and J by 0 bases, with 4 bases of the junction left unmatched. CDR3 size: 15 residues. The CDR3 DNA is TGTGCCAGCAGTCAGGACAGGAACTCTGGAAACACCATATATTAT. As protein: CASSQDRNSGNTIYY.

At least ten counts were recorded for this clonotype. The rearrangement joins TRBV2 to TRBJ1-6; 7 nucleotides line up with TRBD1. Germline V gene sequence: CDR1 SNHLY, CDR2 FYNNEI. The V and J ends lost 6 bases and 3 bases, in that order; junction bases with no gene match: 5. The CDR3 runs 15 residues. CDR3 region: CASRGQAVYNSPLHF. CDR3 nucleotide sequence: TGTGCCAGCAGAGGACAGGCCGTCTATAATTCACCCCTCCACTTT.

This clonotype has more than one count but fewer than ten. The chain is built from TRBV4-2 and TRBJ2-7; the match to TRBD2 covers 13 bases. The germline CDR1 and CDR2 sequences are LGHNA and YNFKEQ. The CDR3 consists of 19 residues. V dropped 3 bases and J dropped 4; count of bases not matched to a gene: 15. The CDR3 sequence is CASSQTPGLAGKGLYEQYF. The CDR3 DNA sequence: TGTGCCAGCAGCCAGACCCCGGGACTAGCGGGGAAGGGGCTTTACGAGCAGTACTTC.

This clonotype has a count of ten or more. The rearrangement joins TRBV5-6 to TRBJ2-5, with D perhaps TRBD1 (6 bases). V lost 3 bases to trimming and J lost 6 bases, with 12 bases between them. Germline CDR1 reads SGHDT; CDR2 reads YYEEEE. The CDR3 is 13 amino acids. The chain's CDR3 is CASSSGQSQTQYF. The CDR3 bases are TGTGCCAGCAGCTCCGGACAGTCGCAGACCCAGTACTTC.

This clonotype was counted a few times. The rearrangement links TRBV6-5 to TRBJ2-1, with 9 nucleotides matching TRBD2. Germline V CDR1 and CDR2: MNHEY, SVGAGI. V shed 2 bases and J 8 bases; nucleotides not matched to a gene: 19. The length of the CDR3 is 19 residues. CDR3 sequence (DNA): TGTGCCAGCAGTTACCACACGTCCCTTAGCGGGGGCCCAAGGGATGAGCAGTTCTTC. It is translated as CASSYHTSLSGGPRDEQFF.

A few counts support this clonotype. The V and J genes are TRBV20-1 and TRBJ2-7; 12 bases align to TRBD1. The ends lost 3 bases at V and 5 bases at J; junction bases unmatched: 8. The germline V gene encodes CDR1 DFQATT and CDR2 SNEGSKA (reference sequence). The CDR3 consists of 15 residues. The DNA of the CDR3 is TGCAGTGCTAGGGCTGGGACAGGGGGCGAAAACGAGCAGTACTTC. It yields the protein CSARAGTGGENEQYF.

This clonotype occurred many times. The chain is built from TRBV28 and TRBJ1-1; no firm D call. The germline V gene encodes CDR1 MDHEN and CDR2 SYDVKM. The V gene lost 7 bases and the J gene lost 4 bases, with 13 bases spanning the gap. The CDR3 spans 13 residues. The CDR3 bases are TGTGCCAGCATCGAACCTTACCGCACTGAAGCTTTCTTT. Protein product: CASIEPYRTEAFF.

The chain couples TRBV28 to TRBJ2-1; no clear D gene. This CDR3 has 15 amino acids. Germline values: CDR1 MDHEN, CDR2 SYDVKM. Trimming pared 4 bases from V and 8 bases from J, leaving 18 bases between. CDR3 in amino acids: CASSSARFGIDEQFF. The DNA of the CDR3 is TGTGCCAGCAGTTCAGCCCGTTTTGGGATCGATGAGCAGTTCTTC. Complete variable domain (other parts from reference TRBV28 and TRBJ2-1): DVKVTQSSRYLVKRTGEKVFLECVQDMDHENMFWYRQDPGLGLRLIYFSYDVKMKEKGDIPEGYSVSREKKERFSLILESASTNQTSMYLCASSSARFGIDEQFFGPGTRLTVL.

This clonotype was seen at least ten times. The chain links TRBV6-2 or TRBV6-3 to TRBJ2-1, with 7 bases identical to TRBD2. This CDR3 is 17 amino acids long. The J segment lost 5 bases and the V segment lost 6 bases, leaving 16 bases of the junction unmatched. The V gene's germline CDR1 is MNHEY and CDR2 SVGEGT. CDR3 nucleotide sequence: TGTGCCAGCAGATCGCGAGAAGCGGGGCCCCCCCACAATGAGCAGTTCTTC. It encodes CASRSREAGPPHNEQFF.

This clonotype was observed a single time. The gene calls are TRBV6-5 and TRBJ2-4, with D perhaps TRBD2 (5 bases). Germline assignment: CDR1 MNHEY and CDR2 SVGAGI. This CDR3 comprises 12 residues. V dropped 6 bases and J dropped 6 bases, with 9 bases sitting between them. CDR3 protein: CASRSSGNIQYF. The DNA of the CDR3 is TGTGCCAGCAGATCCAGCGGAAACATTCAGTACTTC.

This clonotype has just a few counts. J is TRBJ1-5 and V is TRBV29-1, with a tentative D call TRBD1 (5 bases). In germline, CDR1 is SQVTM, CDR2 ANQGSEA. CDR3 length equals 14 residues. V was trimmed by 4 bases and J by 2 bases, leaving 12 bases between them. Written as DNA, the CDR3 is TGCAGCGTTGCAATGACAGTGGGCAATCAGCCCCAGCATTTT. Amino acids: CSVAMTVGNQPQHF.

J is TRBJ2-2 and V is TRBV5-6, with D possibly TRBD1 on 6 matching bases. CDR3 length: 16 amino acids. V was trimmed by 4 bases and J by 1 base, leaving 14 bases between them. Germline V gene lookup returns CDR1 SGHDT and CDR2 YYEEEE. As DNA, the CDR3 is TGTGCCAGCAGCGCTACAGGGTGGGAGAACACCGGGGAGCTGTTTTTT. It is translated as CASSATGWENTGELFF.